One and the same sample provided the 3 T cell receptor beta chains below, sequenced in a study of read filtering for tumor transcriptome and immune sequencing. The library was built from approximately 400 ng RNA with molecular barcoded adaptors for alpha/delta and beta/gamma chains. Via MiXCR, TCRdb re-called the reads, giving one row per CDR3 protein. This table has about 58,000 distinct CDR3 sequences, 9% to 15% appearing once. The specimen sequenced was a population of CD138-negative cells sorted from bone marrow. These receptors were taken from a donor at least 40 years old with multiple myeloma.

This clonotype was picked up many times. The chain carries TRBV21-1 and TRBJ1-5; TRBD1 was called by the table and not checked on the DNA. TRBV21-1 is classified as a pseudogene. The CDR3 sequence is 11 residues long. CDR3 bases: TGTGCCAGCAGCAAAGGCCCCCAGAGGCATTTT. This sequence encodes CASSKGPQRHF.

On this clonotype itself: A far larger clone is one nucleotide away, so this likely arose from a read error. The CDR3 does not close with the conserved phenylalanine or tryptophan, likely indicating a read error. V is TRBV7-2 and J is TRBJ2-1; possibly TRBD1 for D (5 bases). Trimming pared 5 bases from V and 5 bases from J, leaving 19 bases between. Germline V gene sequence: CDR1 SGHTA, CDR2 FQGNSA. This CDR3 region has 16 residues. The CDR3 spells CASSHIPRVIDNEQFL. The CDR3 bases are TGTGCCAGCAGCCACATTCCCAGGGTTATCGACAATGAGCAGTTCCTC.

This clonotype has at least ten counts. The V call is TRBV5-1, the J call TRBJ1-5; tentatively, D is TRBD1 (6 bases). Trimming cost V 0 bases and J 5 bases, with 12 bases left between them. This CDR3 spans 15 amino acids. Germline CDR1 is SGHRS and CDR2 is YFSETQ. The CDR3: CASSLAGQADQPQHF. The CDR3 bases are TGCGCCAGCAGCTTGGCGGGACAAGCCGATCAGCCCCAGCATTTT.